Sequencing of this T cell receptor (beta chain) was carried out in a study of post-analysis software for immune sequencing data. Study-level results: When patients were compared with controls, about 5 TRBV segments were more frequent, TRBV5-6, TRBV5-1 and TRBV20-1 among them. Samples from one preparation batch, clustered by F measure, grouped strongly together. Normalized Chao1 diversity was significantly lower in multiple sclerosis patients than in controls.

Germline V gives CDR1 SGHRS, CDR2 YFSETQ. The CDR3 extends over 14 amino acids. Trimming stripped 0 bases from V and 1 base from J, with 7 bases between. As concerns this clonotype: Its antigen is not identified.

Built from TCR beta cDNA, the libraries had unique molecular identifiers in them. MiXCR was run by TCRdb on the PCR reads, yielding one entry per CDR3 protein. The profile covers around 710,000 distinct CDR3 sequences, with about 43% appearing a single time and 4.9% taken by the ten largest. The rearrangement links TRBV5-1 to TRBJ2-5, with unresolved D. The sequence came from a girl aged 10 to 17 with multiple sclerosis. The material sequenced was blood. The CDR3 region has the DNA TGCGCCAGCAGCTTGGGCGCGTCCCAAGAGACCCAGTACTTC. It is translated as CASSLGASQETQYF.